These T cell receptor beta chains were read from a single sample in a study of T cells after yellow fever vaccination. TCRdb re-derived calls from the 5' RACE reads in MiXCR, one entry per CDR3 protein. The table includes approximately 160,000 distinct CDR3 sequences, roughly 8.8% detected once. The sample consisted of CD8+ T cells sorted from PBMCs, taken 45 days after the yellow fever booster vaccination. All receptors derive from a man in his late teens or twenties who received the YFV17D yellow fever vaccine. Each CDR3 is given with its conserved first and last residue. A D gene is named only where the DNA matches it firmly. Where a row states a size, it is once, few, many or the class of an expanded clone; other rows omit it.

J,V,length,size,D,CDR3,DNA
TRBJ1-1,TRBV6-5,15,few,.,CASSYSGVMNTEAFF,TGTGCCAGCAGTTACTCGGGGGTGATGAACACTGAAGCTTTCTTT
TRBJ1-5,TRBV4-3,15,few,.,CASSQVEGGDQPQHF,TGCGCCAGCAGCCAAGTTGAAGGAGGCGATCAGCCCCAGCATTTT
TRBJ2-1,TRBV3-1,17,.,.,CASSQAGTGLTYNEQFF,TGTGCCAGCAGCCAAGCAGGGACGGGACTCACGTACAATGAGCAGTTCTTC
TRBJ2-1,TRBV4-1,16,few,TRBD1,CASSQKAPGTGNEQFF,TGCGCCAGCAGCCAAAAAGCACCAGGGACAGGGAATGAGCAGTTCTTC
TRBJ2-5,TRBV7-9,13,.,.,CASSYGGAETQYF,TGTGCCAGCAGCTACGGGGGTGCTGAGACCCAGTACTTC
TRBJ2-1,TRBV6-2/TRBV6-3,12,few,.,CASSTPDNEQFF,TGTGCCAGCAGCACCCCGGACAATGAGCAGTTCTTC
TRBJ1-1,TRBV7-2,14,many,.,CASSLLSGDTEAFF,TGTGCCAGCAGCTTACTTTCCGGGGACACTGAAGCTTTCTTT
TRBJ2-5,TRBV11-2,15,few,.,CASSFGGGLQETQYF,TGTGCCAGCAGCTTTGGGGGGGGGCTTCAAGAGACCCAGTACTTC
TRBJ2-3,TRBV5-5,14,few,.,CASSSGTDRDTQYF,TGTGCCAGCAGCTCTGGGACTGATAGAGATACGCAGTATTTT
TRBJ2-1,TRBV14,16,many,.,CASSPFAGSSYNEQFF,TGTGCCAGCAGCCCCTTCGCGGGGAGCTCCTACAATGAGCAGTTCTTC
TRBJ2-2,TRBV12-3/TRBV12-4,15,.,TRBD2,CASRVAGEATGELFF,TGTGCCAGCAGGGTAGCGGGGGAGGCCACCGGGGAGCTGTTTTTT
TRBJ2-1,TRBV6-5,18,.,.,CASSLSPGGPRPYNEQFF,TGTGCCAGCAGCCTTAGTCCGGGGGGCCCGCGTCCTTACAATGAGCAGTTCTTC
TRBJ2-2,TRBV6-5,15,few,TRBD2,CASSALGGGAEELFF,TGTGCCAGCAGTGCCCTCGGCGGGGGGGCCGAGGAGCTGTTTTTT
TRBJ1-1,TRBV13,14,once,.,CASSTSDRNTEAFF,TGTGCCAGCAGCACCTCGGACAGGAACACTGAAGCTTTCTTT
TRBJ2-5,TRBV4-1,16,few,.,CASSQTTGSWGETQYF,TGCGCCAGCAGCCAGACAACAGGTTCCTGGGGGGAGACCCAGTACTTC
TRBJ2-3,TRBV4-3,15,few,.,CASSQALGVTDTQYF,TGCGCCAGCAGCCAAGCCCTGGGAGTAACAGATACGCAGTATTTT
TRBJ2-3,TRBV12-3/TRBV12-4,18,few,TRBD1,CASSFYPDRGHFGDTQYF,TGTGCCAGCAGTTTCTACCCAGACAGGGGACATTTTGGAGATACGCAGTATTTT
TRBJ2-3,TRBV6-5,15,few,TRBD2,CASSYSRGSTDTQYF,TGTGCCAGCAGTTACTCGCGGGGGAGCACAGATACGCAGTATTTT
TRBJ2-7,TRBV14,11,.,.,CASSQSVEQYF,TGTGCCAGCAGCCAATCAGTCGAGCAGTACTTC
TRBJ2-2,TRBV2,16,.,.,CASSESGTANTGELFF,TGTGCCAGCAGTGAGTCCGGCACCGCGAACACCGGGGAGCTGTTTTTT
TRBJ1-2,TRBV7-9,13,few,.,CASRPTGRNGYTF,TGTGCCAGCAGACCTACAGGGCGAAATGGCTACACCTTC
TRBJ1-5,TRBV2,11,.,.,CASSEGRAQHF,TGTGCCAGCAGTGAAGGGAGGGCCCAGCATTTT
TRBJ2-5,TRBV7-9,13,.,.,CASTEQYQETQYF,TGTGCCAGCACTGAGCAGTACCAAGAGACCCAGTACTTC
TRBJ2-1,TRBV7-9,16,.,TRBD1,CASSLVWTGEYNEQFF,TGTGCCAGCAGCTTAGTATGGACAGGGGAGTACAATGAGCAGTTCTTC
TRBJ2-2,TRBV6-1,14,.,TRBD1,CASSPQGPSGELFF,TGTGCCAGCAGTCCACAGGGGCCCAGCGGGGAGCTGTTTTTT
TRBJ2-5,TRBV28,14,few,.,CASSLERREETQYF,TGTGCCAGCAGTTTAGAGCGGAGGGAGGAGACCCAGTACTTC
TRBJ2-2,TRBV4-2,15,many,.,CASSPTPQADGELFF,TGTGCCAGCAGCCCTACCCCCCAGGCGGACGGGGAGCTGTTTTTT
TRBJ1-5,TRBV4-1,16,few,.,CASSQDAGYGNQPQHF,TGCGCCAGCAGCCAAGATGCGGGGTATGGCAATCAGCCCCAGCATTTT
TRBJ2-7,TRBV6-5,12,many,.,CASSSPDYEQYF,TGTGCCAGCAGCTCGCCTGACTACGAGCAGTACTTC
TRBJ2-2,TRBV2,12,.,.,CASIGLTGELFF,TGTGCCAGCATTGGTTTAACCGGGGAGCTGTTTTTT
TRBJ1-1,TRBV10-3,13,few,TRBD1,CAISDSTGQGAFF,TGTGCCATCAGTGACTCGACAGGGCAGGGAGCTTTCTTT
TRBJ2-7,TRBV29-1,13,.,.,CSVETVSSYEQYF,TGCAGCGTTGAGACGGTCAGCTCCTACGAGCAGTACTTC
TRBJ1-6,TRBV4-3,15,.,.,CASSQGQGQGSPLHF,TGCGCCAGCAGCCAGGGGCAGGGGCAGGGTTCACCCCTCCACTTT
TRBJ2-2,TRBV7-9,14,few,.,CASSRSQGPGELFF,TGTGCCAGCAGCCGATCCCAGGGCCCCGGGGAGCTGTTTTTT
TRBJ1-6,TRBV9,16,.,.,CASSVARGLYNSPLHF,TGTGCCAGCAGCGTAGCCCGGGGTCTTTATAATTCACCCCTCCACTTT
TRBJ1-6,TRBV7-9,14,.,.,CASSFVGGNSPLHF,TGTGCCAGCAGCTTCGTGGGGGGGAATTCACCCCTCCACTTT
TRBJ2-1,TRBV4-2,15,.,TRBD2,CASSSPGLAGGRQFF,TGTGCCAGCAGCTCCCCCGGACTAGCCGGGGGCCGGCAGTTCTTC
TRBJ1-2,TRBV29-1,14,few,.,CSVEAPLGGYGYTF,TGCAGCGTTGAAGCTCCGTTGGGTGGCTATGGCTACACCTTC
TRBJ2-1,TRBV5-4,13,.,TRBD2,CASFNSGGNEQFF,TGTGCCAGCTTCAACTCGGGGGGCAATGAGCAGTTCTTC
TRBJ2-1,TRBV27,13,.,.,CASSLSRGNEQFF,TGTGCCAGCAGTTTATCAAGGGGTAATGAGCAGTTCTTC
TRBJ2-1,TRBV20-1,16,few,TRBD2,CSARVAGPSSYNEQFF,TGCAGTGCTAGGGTAGCGGGGCCGAGCTCCTACAATGAGCAGTTCTTC
TRBJ2-3,TRBV7-2,13,many,.,CASSSFGTDTQYF,TGTGCCAGCAGCTCGTTCGGCACAGATACGCAGTATTTT
TRBJ2-5,TRBV20-1,17,many,TRBD2,CSARRTTSGGAGETQYF,TGCAGTGCTAGACGGACGACTAGCGGGGGGGCAGGAGAGACCCAGTACTTC
TRBJ2-1,TRBV7-2,16,few,TRBD1,CASSLRDRGYYNEQFF,TGTGCCAGCAGCTTAAGGGACAGGGGGTACTACAATGAGCAGTTCTTC
TRBJ2-5,TRBV14,14,many,.,CASSQSSYQETQYF,TGTGCCAGCAGCCAATCCAGTTATCAAGAGACCCAGTACTTC
TRBJ1-1,TRBV6-1,14,.,TRBD1,CASSDLGGGHEAFF,TGTGCCAGCAGTGATCTAGGGGGCGGCCATGAAGCTTTCTTT
TRBJ2-1,TRBV28,14,.,TRBD2,CASWGTRLITEQFF,TGTGCCAGCTGGGGGACTAGGCTTATAACTGAGCAGTTCTTC
TRBJ2-5,TRBV27,14,few,.,CASSPRGSQETQYF,TGTGCCAGCAGCCCGAGGGGGTCCCAAGAGACCCAGTACTTC
TRBJ2-6,TRBV27,16,once,.,CASSFGRPSGANVLTF,TGTGCCAGCAGTTTCGGCAGGCCGTCTGGGGCCAACGTCCTGACTTTC
TRBJ1-2,TRBV4-1,16,few,TRBD1,CASSQDRSAGGRGYTF,TGCGCCAGCAGCCAAGATAGGTCGGCAGGGGGCCGGGGCTACACCTTC
TRBJ1-5,TRBV6-2/TRBV6-3,14,many,TRBD1,CASSLGTGFQPQHF,TGTGCCAGCAGTCTTGGGACAGGGTTTCAGCCCCAGCATTTT
TRBJ1-1,TRBV20-1,13,.,.,CSDRLGAITEAFF,TGCAGTGATAGGTTGGGGGCGATTACTGAAGCTTTCTTT
TRBJ2-2,TRBV29-1,12,.,.,CSVDFGPGELFF,TGCAGCGTTGATTTCGGACCCGGGGAGCTGTTTTTT
TRBJ2-3,TRBV7-8,17,.,.,CASSPKSPGGSTDTQYF,TGTGCCAGCAGCCCAAAATCCCCCGGCGGGAGCACAGATACGCAGTATTTT